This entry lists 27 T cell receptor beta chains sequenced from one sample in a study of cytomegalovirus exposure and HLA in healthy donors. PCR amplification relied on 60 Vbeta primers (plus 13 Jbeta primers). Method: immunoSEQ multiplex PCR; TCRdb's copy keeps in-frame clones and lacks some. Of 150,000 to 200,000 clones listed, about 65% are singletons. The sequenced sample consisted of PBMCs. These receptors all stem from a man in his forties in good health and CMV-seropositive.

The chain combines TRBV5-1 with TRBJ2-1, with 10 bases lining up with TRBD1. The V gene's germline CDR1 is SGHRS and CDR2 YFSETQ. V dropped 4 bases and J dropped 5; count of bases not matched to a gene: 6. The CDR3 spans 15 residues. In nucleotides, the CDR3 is TGCGCCAGCAGCCGAGACAGGGGGCGGGACAATGAGCAGTTCTTC. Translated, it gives CASSRDRGRDNEQFF.

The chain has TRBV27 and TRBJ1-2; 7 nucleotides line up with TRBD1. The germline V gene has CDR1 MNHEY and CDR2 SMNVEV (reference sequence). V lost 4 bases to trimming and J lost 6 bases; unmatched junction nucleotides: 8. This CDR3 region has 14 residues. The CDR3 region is CASSSGGFVDGYTF. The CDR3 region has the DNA TGTGCCAGCAGTTCAGGGGGTTTCGTGGATGGCTACACCTTC.

The CDR3: CASSQVGREDEKLFF. CDR3 nucleotide sequence: TGTGCCAGCAGCCAGGTGGGCAGGGAGGATGAAAAACTGTTTTTT. The rearrangement uses TRBV4-2 and TRBJ1-4; a weak D match, TRBD1 (5 bases). Germline-derived CDR1 and CDR2 are LGHNA and YNFKEQ. The germline V and J ends were trimmed by 3 bases and 6 bases, with 14 bases remaining between them. This CDR3 region has 15 residues.

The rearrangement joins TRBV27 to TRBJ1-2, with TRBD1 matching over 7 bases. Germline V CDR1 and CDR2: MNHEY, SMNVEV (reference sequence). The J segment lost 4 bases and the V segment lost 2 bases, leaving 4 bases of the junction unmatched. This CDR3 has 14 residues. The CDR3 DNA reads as TGTGCCAGCAGTTTAACAGGGGTTGGCTATGGCTACACCTTC. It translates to CASSLTGVGYGYTF.

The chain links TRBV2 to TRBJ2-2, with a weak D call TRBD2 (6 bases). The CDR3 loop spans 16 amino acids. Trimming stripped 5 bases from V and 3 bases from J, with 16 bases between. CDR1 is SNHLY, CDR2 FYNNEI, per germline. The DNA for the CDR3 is TGTGCCAGCAGTCTTCCGGGACTGGTACACACCGGGGAGCTGTTTTTT. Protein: CASSLPGLVHTGELFF.

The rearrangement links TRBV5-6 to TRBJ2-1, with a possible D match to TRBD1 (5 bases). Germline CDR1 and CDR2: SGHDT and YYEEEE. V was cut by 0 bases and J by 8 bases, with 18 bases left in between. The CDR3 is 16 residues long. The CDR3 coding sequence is TGTGCCAGCAGCTTGGCCCGGGCCAGGGTTGATGATGAGCAGTTCTTC. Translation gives CASSLARARVDDEQFF.

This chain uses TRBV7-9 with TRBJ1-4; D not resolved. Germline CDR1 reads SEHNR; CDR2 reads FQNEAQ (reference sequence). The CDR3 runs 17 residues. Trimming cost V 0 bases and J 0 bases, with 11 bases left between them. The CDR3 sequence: CASSLADDFATNEKLFF. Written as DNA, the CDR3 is TGTGCCAGCAGCTTAGCCGATGACTTTGCAACTAATGAAAAACTGTTTTTT.

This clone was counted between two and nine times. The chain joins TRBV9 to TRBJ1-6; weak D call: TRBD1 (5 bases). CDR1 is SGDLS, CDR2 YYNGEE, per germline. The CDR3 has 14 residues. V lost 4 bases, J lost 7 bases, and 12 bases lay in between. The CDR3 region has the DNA TGTGCCAGCAGCCACAGGAGAACCAATTCACCCCTCCACTTT. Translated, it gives CASSHRRTNSPLHF.

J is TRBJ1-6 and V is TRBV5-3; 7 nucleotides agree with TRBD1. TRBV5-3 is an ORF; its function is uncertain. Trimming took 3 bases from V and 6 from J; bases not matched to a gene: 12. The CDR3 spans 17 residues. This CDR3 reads CARSSSTTGKINSPLHF. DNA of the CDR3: TGTGCCAGAAGCTCTTCAACGACAGGGAAGATTAATTCACCCCTCCACTTT.

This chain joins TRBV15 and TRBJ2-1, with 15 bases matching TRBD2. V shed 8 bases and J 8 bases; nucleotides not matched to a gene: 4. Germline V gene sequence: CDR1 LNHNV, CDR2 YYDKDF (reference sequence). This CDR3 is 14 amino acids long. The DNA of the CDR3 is TGTGCCACCTCCGGGACTAGCGGGGGGTATGAGCAGTTCTTC. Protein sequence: CATSGTSGGYEQFF.

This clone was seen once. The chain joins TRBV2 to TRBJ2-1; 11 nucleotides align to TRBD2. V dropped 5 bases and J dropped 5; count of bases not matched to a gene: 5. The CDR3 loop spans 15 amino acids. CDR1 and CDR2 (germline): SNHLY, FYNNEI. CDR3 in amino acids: CASSFGTSGDNEQFF. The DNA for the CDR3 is TGTGCCAGCAGTTTCGGGACTAGCGGTGACAATGAGCAGTTCTTC.

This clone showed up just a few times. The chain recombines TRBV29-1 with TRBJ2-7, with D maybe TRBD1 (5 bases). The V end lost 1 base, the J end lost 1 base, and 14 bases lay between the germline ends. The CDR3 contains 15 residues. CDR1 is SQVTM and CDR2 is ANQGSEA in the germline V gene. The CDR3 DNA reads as TGCAGCGTTGAAGTCCCGTGGGGCGGATCCTACGAGCAGTACTTC. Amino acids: CSVEVPWGGSYEQYF.

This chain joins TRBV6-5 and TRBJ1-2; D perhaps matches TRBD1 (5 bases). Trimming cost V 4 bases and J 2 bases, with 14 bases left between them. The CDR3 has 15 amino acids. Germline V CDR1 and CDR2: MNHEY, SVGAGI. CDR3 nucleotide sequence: TGTGCCAGCAGTTCGGGGGAAGGCCTAAACTATGGCTACACCTTC. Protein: CASSSGEGLNYGYTF.

The CDR3 spells CASSFGGGQPQHF. In DNA form, the CDR3 reads TGTGCCAGCAGTTTCGGGGGAGGTCAGCCCCAGCATTTT. V is TRBV27 and J is TRBJ1-5; D is perhaps TRBD1 (5 bases). The CDR3 has 13 residues. Germline V CDR1 and CDR2: MNHEY, SMNVEV (reference sequence). V dropped 3 bases and J dropped 6 bases, with 9 bases sitting between them.

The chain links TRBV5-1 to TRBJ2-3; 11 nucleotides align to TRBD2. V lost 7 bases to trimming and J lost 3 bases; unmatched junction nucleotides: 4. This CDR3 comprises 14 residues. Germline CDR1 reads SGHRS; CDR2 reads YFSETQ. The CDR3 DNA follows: TGCGCCAGCTACTTAGCGGGGGGGACAGATACGCAGTATTTT. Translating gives CASYLAGGTDTQYF.

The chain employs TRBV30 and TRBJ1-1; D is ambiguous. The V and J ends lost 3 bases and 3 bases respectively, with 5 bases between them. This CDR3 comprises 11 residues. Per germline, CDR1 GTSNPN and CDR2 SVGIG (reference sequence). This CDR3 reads CAWRRYTEAFF. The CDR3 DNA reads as TGTGCCTGGAGGCGTTACACTGAAGCTTTCTTT.

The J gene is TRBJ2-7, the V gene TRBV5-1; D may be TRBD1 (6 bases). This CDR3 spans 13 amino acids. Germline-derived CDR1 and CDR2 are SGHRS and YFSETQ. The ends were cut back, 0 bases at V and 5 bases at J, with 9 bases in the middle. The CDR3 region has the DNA TGCGCCAGCAGCTTGGACAGGGCGAACGAGCAGTACTTC. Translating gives CASSLDRANEQYF.

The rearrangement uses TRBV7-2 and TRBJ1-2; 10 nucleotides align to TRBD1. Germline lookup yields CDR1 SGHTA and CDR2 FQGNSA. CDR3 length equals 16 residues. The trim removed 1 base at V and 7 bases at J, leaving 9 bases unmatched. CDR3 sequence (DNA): TGTGCCAGCAGCTTAGGCTCGGGACAGGGGCTTGTTGGCTACACCTTC. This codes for CASSLGSGQGLVGYTF. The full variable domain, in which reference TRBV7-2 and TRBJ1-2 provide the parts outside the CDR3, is GAGVSQSPSNKVTEKGKDVELRCDPISGHTALYWYRQSLGQGLEFLIYFQGNSAPDKSGLPSDRFSAERTGGSVSTLTIQRTQQEDSAVYLCASSLGSGQGLVGYTFGSGTRLTVV.

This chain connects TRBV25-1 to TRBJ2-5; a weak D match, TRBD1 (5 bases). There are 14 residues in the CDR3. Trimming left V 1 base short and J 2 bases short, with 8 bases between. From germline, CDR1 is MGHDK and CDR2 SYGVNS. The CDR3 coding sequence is TGTGCCAGCAGTGAATTTAAGGGGCAAGAGACCCAGTACTTC. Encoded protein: CASSEFKGQETQYF.

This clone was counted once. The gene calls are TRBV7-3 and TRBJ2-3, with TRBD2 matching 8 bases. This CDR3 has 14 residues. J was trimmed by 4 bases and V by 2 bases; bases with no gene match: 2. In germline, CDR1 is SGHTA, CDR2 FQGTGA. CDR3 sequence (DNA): TGTGCCAGCAGCTTAGGAGCGGGGGCAGATACGCAGTATTTT. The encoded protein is CASSLGAGADTQYF.

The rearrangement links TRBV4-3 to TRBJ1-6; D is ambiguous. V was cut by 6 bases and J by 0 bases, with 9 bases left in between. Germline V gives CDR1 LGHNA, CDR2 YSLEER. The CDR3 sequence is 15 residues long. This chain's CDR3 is CASRSSSSYNSPLHF. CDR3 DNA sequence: TGCGCCAGCAGGAGTTCGAGCTCCTATAATTCACCCCTCCACTTT.

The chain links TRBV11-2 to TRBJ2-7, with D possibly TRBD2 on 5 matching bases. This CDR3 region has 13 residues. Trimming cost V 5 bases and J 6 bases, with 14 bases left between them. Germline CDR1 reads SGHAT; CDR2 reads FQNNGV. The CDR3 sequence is CASSDRGKGEQYF. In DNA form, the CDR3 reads TGTGCCAGCAGCGATCGGGGAAAGGGCGAGCAGTACTTC.

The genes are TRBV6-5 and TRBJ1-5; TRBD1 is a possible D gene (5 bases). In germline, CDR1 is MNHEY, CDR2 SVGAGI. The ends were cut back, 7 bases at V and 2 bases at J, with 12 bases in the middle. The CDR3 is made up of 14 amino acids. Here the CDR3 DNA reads TGTGCCAGCACCGTGGGGGGTGGCAATCAGCCCCAGCATTTT. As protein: CASTVGGGNQPQHF.

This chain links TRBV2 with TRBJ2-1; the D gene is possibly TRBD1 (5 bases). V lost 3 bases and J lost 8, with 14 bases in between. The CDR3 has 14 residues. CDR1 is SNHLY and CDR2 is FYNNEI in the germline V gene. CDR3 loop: CASSDQGSIHEQFF. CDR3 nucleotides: TGTGCCAGCAGTGACCAGGGTAGTATCCATGAGCAGTTCTTC.

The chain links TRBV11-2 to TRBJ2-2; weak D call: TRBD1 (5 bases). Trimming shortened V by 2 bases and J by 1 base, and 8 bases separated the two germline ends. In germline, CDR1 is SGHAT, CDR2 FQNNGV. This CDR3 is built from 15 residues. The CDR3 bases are TGTGCCAGCAGCTTATATCAGGGGAACACCGGGGAGCTGTTTTTT. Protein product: CASSLYQGNTGELFF.

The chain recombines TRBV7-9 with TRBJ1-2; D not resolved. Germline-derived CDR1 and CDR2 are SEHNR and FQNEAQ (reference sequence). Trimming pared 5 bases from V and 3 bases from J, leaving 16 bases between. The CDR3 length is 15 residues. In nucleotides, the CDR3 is TGTGCCAGCAGCCTAGACCGGCGGGTTGACTATGGCTACACCTTC. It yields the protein CASSLDRRVDYGYTF.

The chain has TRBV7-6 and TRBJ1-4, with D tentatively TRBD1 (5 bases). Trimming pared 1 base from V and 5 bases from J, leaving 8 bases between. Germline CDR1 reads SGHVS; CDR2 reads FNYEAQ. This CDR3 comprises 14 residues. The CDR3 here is CASSLGQGNEKLFF. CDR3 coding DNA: TGTGCCAGCAGCTTAGGCCAGGGAAATGAAAAACTGTTTTTT.